This T cell receptor (beta chain) was observed in a study of T cell responses to AZD1222 COVID-19 vaccine. Study outcomes and limitations: Repertoire sampling happened only post peak T cell response.

Concerning this clone: What it binds is unknown.

Sequenced by immunoSEQ multiplex PCR; TCRdb stores in-frame clones only, minus some. Of about 69,000 clones detected, approximately 82% appear once; the ten largest clones hold around a quarter. This CDR3 comprises 14 residues. V shed 5 bases and J shed 1 base, with 11 bases lying between them. From germline, CDR1 is SGHVS and CDR2 FQNEAQ. The origin of this receptor is an adult who received the AZD1222 COVID-19 vaccine. This specimen consisted of peripheral blood, obtained 28 days after the second AZD1222 dose. This chain connects TRBV7-8 to TRBJ1-1, with D possibly TRBD1 on 5 matching bases. The CDR3 DNA reads TGTGCCAGCAGCCGGGGACTGAAGAACACTGAAGCTTTCTTT. This codes for CASSRGLKNTEAFF.